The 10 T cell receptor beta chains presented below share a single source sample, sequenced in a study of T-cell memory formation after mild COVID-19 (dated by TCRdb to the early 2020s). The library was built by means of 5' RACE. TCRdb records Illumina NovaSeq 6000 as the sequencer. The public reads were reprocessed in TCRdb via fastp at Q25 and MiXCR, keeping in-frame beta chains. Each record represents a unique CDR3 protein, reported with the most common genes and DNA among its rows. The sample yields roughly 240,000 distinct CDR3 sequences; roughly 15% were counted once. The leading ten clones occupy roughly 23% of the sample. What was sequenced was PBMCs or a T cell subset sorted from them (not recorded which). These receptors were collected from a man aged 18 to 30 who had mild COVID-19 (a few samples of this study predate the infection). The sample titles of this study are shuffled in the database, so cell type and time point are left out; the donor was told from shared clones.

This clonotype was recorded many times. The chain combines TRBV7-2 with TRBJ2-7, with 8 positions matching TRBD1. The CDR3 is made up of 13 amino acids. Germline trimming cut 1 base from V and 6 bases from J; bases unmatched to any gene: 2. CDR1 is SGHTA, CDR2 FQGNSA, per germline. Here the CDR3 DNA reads TGTGCCAGCAGCTTAGGAACAGGGGGCGAGCAGTACGTC. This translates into CASSLGTGGEQYV.

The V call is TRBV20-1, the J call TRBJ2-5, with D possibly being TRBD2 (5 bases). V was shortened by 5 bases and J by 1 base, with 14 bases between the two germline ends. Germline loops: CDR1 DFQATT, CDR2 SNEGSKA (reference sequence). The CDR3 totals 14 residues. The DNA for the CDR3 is TGCAGTGCTTTTCGGGGTGGAGTCCAAGAGACCCAGTACTTC. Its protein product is CSAFRGGVQETQYF.

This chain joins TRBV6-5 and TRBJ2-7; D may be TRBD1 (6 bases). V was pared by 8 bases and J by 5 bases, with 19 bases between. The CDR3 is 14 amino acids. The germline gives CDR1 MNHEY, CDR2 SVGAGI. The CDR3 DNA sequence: TGTGCCAGCGGTGAGCTACAGGGTTCCCACGAGCAGTACTTC. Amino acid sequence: CASGELQGSHEQYF.

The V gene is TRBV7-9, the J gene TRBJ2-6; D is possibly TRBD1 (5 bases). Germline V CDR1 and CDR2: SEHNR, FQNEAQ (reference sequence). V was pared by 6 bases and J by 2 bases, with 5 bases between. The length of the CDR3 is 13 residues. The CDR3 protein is CASRGAGANVLTF. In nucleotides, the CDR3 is TGTGCCAGCAGAGGGGCTGGGGCCAACGTCCTGACTTTC.

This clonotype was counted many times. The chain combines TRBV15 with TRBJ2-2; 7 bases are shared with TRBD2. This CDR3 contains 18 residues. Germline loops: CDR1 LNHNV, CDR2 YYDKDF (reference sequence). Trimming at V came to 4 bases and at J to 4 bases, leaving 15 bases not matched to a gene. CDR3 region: CATSTRPGGNEGTGELFF. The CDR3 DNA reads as TGTGCCACCAGCACTCGGCCCGGGGGGAACGAAGGCACCGGGGAGCTGTTTTTT.

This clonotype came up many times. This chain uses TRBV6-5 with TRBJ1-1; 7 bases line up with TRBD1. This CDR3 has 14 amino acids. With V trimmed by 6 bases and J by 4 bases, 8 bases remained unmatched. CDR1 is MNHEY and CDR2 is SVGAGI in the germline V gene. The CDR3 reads CASRLQGMGTEAFF. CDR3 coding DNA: TGTGCCAGCAGATTACAGGGGATGGGCACTGAAGCTTTCTTT.

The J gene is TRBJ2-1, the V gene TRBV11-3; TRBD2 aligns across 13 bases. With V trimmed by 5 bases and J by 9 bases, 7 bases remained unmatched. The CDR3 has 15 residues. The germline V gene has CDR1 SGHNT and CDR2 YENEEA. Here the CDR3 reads CASSTRLAGGSEQFF. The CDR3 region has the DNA TGTGCCAGCAGCACCCGACTAGCGGGGGGCAGTGAGCAGTTCTTC.

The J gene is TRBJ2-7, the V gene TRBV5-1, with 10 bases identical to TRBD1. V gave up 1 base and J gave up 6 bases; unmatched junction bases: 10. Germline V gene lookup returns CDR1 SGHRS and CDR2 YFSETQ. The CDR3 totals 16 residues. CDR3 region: CASSLLGQGTSVEQYF. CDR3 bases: TGCGCCAGCAGCTTGTTGGGACAGGGGACCTCGGTCGAGCAGTACTTC. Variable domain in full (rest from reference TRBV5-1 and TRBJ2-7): KAGVTQTPRYLIKTRGQQVTLSCSPISGHRSVSWYQQTPGQGLQFLFEYFSETQRNKGNFPGRFSGRQFSNSRSEMNVSTLELGDSALYLCASSLLGQGTSVEQYFGPGTRLTVT.

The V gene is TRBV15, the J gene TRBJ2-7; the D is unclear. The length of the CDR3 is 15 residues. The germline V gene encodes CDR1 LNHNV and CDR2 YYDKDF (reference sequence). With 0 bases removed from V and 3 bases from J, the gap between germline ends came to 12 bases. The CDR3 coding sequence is TGTGCCACCAGCAGAGAGTCCTTACCCGTCTACGAGCAGTACGTC. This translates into CATSRESLPVYEQYV.

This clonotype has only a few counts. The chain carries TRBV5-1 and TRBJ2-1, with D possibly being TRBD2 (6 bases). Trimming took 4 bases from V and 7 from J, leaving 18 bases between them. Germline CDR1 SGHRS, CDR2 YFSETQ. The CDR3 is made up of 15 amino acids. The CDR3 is CASSRAGIGLNEQFF. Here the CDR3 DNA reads TGCGCCAGCAGCCGAGCGGGCATCGGTCTTAATGAGCAGTTCTTC.